Listed here are 10 T cell receptor beta chains from one sample, sequenced in a study of blood T cell repertoires in COVID-19. The method was immunoSEQ multiplex PCR; TCRdb's version includes in-frame clones alone and lacks a portion of them. The sample yields under 300,000 clones, 75% to 85% seen once. Specimen: peripheral blood. The receptor source for this set is a human donor in a cohort sampled during active COVID-19.

For this clone: Other DNA sequences in the sample encode the same CDR3. The rearrangement joins TRBV24-1 to TRBJ2-1; 7 bases are a match to TRBD1. The V gene end was trimmed by 4 bases and the J gene end by 4 bases; junction bases not matched to a gene: 0. Looked up from germline, CDR1 is KGHDR and CDR2 is SFDVKD. The CDR3 is 13 residues long. The CDR3 DNA reads as TGTGCCACCAGTGAGACAGGGTACAATGAGCAGTTCTTC. As protein: CATSETGYNEQFF.

The chain uses TRBV5-1 and TRBJ2-1; perhaps TRBD1 as D (5 bases). V shed 4 bases and J shed 9 bases, with 20 bases lying between them. This CDR3 is built from 15 residues. Germline V gives CDR1 SGHRS, CDR2 YFSETQ. CDR3 nucleotide sequence: TGCGCCAGCAGCCGGGTGGGGCTAGGCCCTCCTGAGCAGTTCTTC. It codes for CASSRVGLGPPEQFF.

This clone has only one observation. V is TRBV2 and J is TRBJ1-4; 7 bases match TRBD1. The CDR3 consists of 16 residues. After removal of 5 bases from V and 0 bases from J, the junction contained 6 bases not matched to a gene. Germline lookup yields CDR1 SNHLY and CDR2 FYNNEI. The DNA for the CDR3 is TGTGCCAGCAGTCGGGACAGCATTGCAACTAATGAAAAACTGTTTTTT. It is translated as CASSRDSIATNEKLFF.

Remarks on this clone: The sample has other DNA sequences that encode this CDR3 too. The chain uses TRBV5-1 and TRBJ2-5; D possibly corresponds to TRBD1 (5 bases). The CDR3 totals 14 residues. Per the germline V gene, CDR1 is SGHRS and CDR2 is YFSETQ. The germline V and J ends were trimmed by 0 bases and 2 bases, with 8 bases remaining between them. The CDR3 DNA is TGCGCCAGCAGCTTGGAAGGGGTACAAGAGACCCAGTACTTC. It specifies CASSLEGVQETQYF.

In regard to this clone: Other DNA sequences from this sample encode an identical CDR3 as well. This chain joins TRBV18 and TRBJ2-5, with 9 bases matching TRBD1. Germline lookup yields CDR1 KGHSH and CDR2 LQKENI. V trimming: 3 bases; J trimming: 5 bases; junction bases outside the gene matches: 7. The length of the CDR3 is 15 residues. CDR3 bases: TGTGCCAGCTCACCGCCGGGACAGGGTGGGGAGACCCAGTACTTC. As protein: CASSPPGQGGETQYF.

Only a few counts were recorded for this clone. The J gene is TRBJ2-5, the V gene TRBV24-1; no definite D call. This CDR3 is 15 amino acids long. V lost 2 bases to trimming and J lost 5 bases, with 14 bases between them. Germline CDR1 and CDR2: KGHDR and SFDVKD. The CDR3 nucleotides are TGTGCCACCAGTGATTCGGCAGGATTTCGGGAGACCCAGTACTTC. Translated: CATSDSAGFRETQYF.

Comments on this clone: This specimen includes other DNA sequences encoding the same CDR3. The chain recombines TRBV28 with TRBJ1-1; possible D gene TRBD1, 5 bases. The CDR3 is 12 amino acids. The germline CDR1 and CDR2 sequences are MDHEN and SYDVKM. V gave up 3 bases and J gave up 6 bases, with 8 bases separating them. The CDR3 reads CASSLFRAEAFF. The CDR3 DNA follows: TGTGCCAGCAGTTTGTTCAGGGCTGAAGCTTTCTTT.

As DNA, the CDR3 is TGTGCCAGCAGCCCGGTTTGGGCAGAAGGAAACACCATATATTTT. Its translation: CASSPVWAEGNTIYF. The V call is TRBV7-9, the J call TRBJ1-3; D is unclear. Trimming cost V 5 bases and J 4 bases, with 15 bases left between them. Per the germline V gene, CDR1 is SEHNR and CDR2 is FQNEAQ (reference sequence). This CDR3 region has 15 residues.

The CDR3 nucleotides are TGTGCCAGCAGCCCCGGGGGGCCCGACTATGGCTACACCTTC. It specifies CASSPGGPDYGYTF. The chain has TRBV11-3 and TRBJ1-2; D is perhaps TRBD1 (6 bases). From germline, CDR1 is SGHNT and CDR2 YENEEA. V was pared by 5 bases and J by 3 bases, with 13 bases between. The CDR3 extends over 14 amino acids. Full variable domain (remainder filled in from reference TRBV11-3 and TRBJ1-2): EAGVVQSPRYKIIEKKQPVAFWCNPISGHNTLYWYLQNLGQGPELLIRYENEEAVDDSQLPKDRFSAERLKGVDSTLKIQPAELGDSAVYLCASSPGGPDYGYTFGSGTRLTVV.

The chain uses TRBV3-1 (or the pseudogene TRBV3-2) and TRBJ1-2, with 7 bases fitting TRBD1. Germline V CDR1 and CDR2: LGHDT, YNNKEL (reference sequence). The CDR3 totals 15 residues. The ends lost 0 bases at V and 2 bases at J; junction bases unmatched: 3. The CDR3 DNA reads as TGTGCCAGCAGCCAAGAAAGGGGGCTGAACTATGGCTACACCTTC. Protein product: CASSQERGLNYGYTF.